Below are 19 T cell receptor beta chains sequenced from a single sample in a study of blood T cell repertoires in COVID-19. Sequencing used immunoSEQ multiplex PCR; TCRdb keeps in-frame clones, though not all of them. This sample carries 150,000 to 200,000 clones, more than 75% of them seen once, and the ten largest clones take 8% to 9.5%. The specimen sequenced was peripheral blood. All receptors derive from a woman between 65 and 79 years old with acute or convalescent COVID-19.

The CDR3, as DNA: TGTGCCAGCAGTGAAAGCAGGGGGCGCATTCGGACTGAAGCTTTCTTT. Residues: CASSESRGRIRTEAFF. The V call is TRBV6-1, the J call TRBJ1-1; 8 nucleotides agree with TRBD1. Trimming cost V 2 bases and J 5 bases; bases outside gene matches: 10. CDR3 length equals 16 residues. The germline CDR1 and CDR2 sequences are MNHNS and SASEGT.

This clone was counted a single time. The chain joins TRBV30 to TRBJ1-1; tentatively, D is TRBD1 (6 bases). Trimming took off 4 bases at V and 5 bases at J, with 14 bases between the two ends. The CDR3 totals 13 residues. Germline values: CDR1 GTSNPN, CDR2 SVGIG (reference sequence). The CDR3 DNA reads TGTGCCTGGATCGGGAGGGGGTGGACTGAAGCTTTCTTT. It is translated as CAWIGRGWTEAFF.

The CDR3 region has the DNA TGTGCCACCAGTGATTCGGGAGCAGGCAATGAAAAACTGTTTTTT. Encoded protein: CATSDSGAGNEKLFF. The chain uses TRBV24-1 and TRBJ1-4; D is undetermined. The germline V gene encodes CDR1 KGHDR and CDR2 SFDVKD. The V gene lost 2 bases and the J gene lost 5 bases, with 11 bases spanning the gap. This CDR3 is 15 amino acids long.

The rearrangement joins TRBV18 to TRBJ1-5; a weak D match, TRBD1 (5 bases). V lost 3 bases and J lost 0, with 12 bases in between. The length of the CDR3 is 16 residues. The germline V gene has CDR1 KGHSH and CDR2 LQKENI. The CDR3: CASSPGRGDSNQPQHF. The CDR3 bases are TGTGCCAGCTCACCGGGGAGGGGCGATAGCAATCAGCCCCAGCATTTT.

The V call is TRBV5-1, the J call TRBJ1-2; TRBD1 might be the D (5 bases). The germline V gene encodes CDR1 SGHRS and CDR2 YFSETQ. The CDR3 loop spans 17 amino acids. Deletions cut 1 base from V and 3 bases from J, with 19 bases between. The CDR3 reads CASSLFGTGTPDYGYTF. CDR3 DNA sequence: TGCGCCAGCAGCTTGTTTGGAACAGGCACTCCGGACTATGGCTACACCTTC. Together with reference TRBV5-1 and TRBJ1-2, the CDR3 gives the full variable domain: KAGVTQTPRYLIKTRGQQVTLSCSPISGHRSVSWYQQTPGQGLQFLFEYFSETQRNKGNFPGRFSGRQFSNSRSEMNVSTLELGDSALYLCASSLFGTGTPDYGYTFGSGTRLTVV.

The V and J genes are TRBV4-3 and TRBJ2-3; 7 bases are a match to TRBD1. Germline CDR1 and CDR2: LGHNA and YSLEER. The trim removed 4 bases at V and 3 bases at J, leaving 7 bases unmatched. CDR3 length equals 15 residues. The CDR3 loop reads CASSLDRVGTDTQYF. Written as DNA, the CDR3 is TGCGCCAGCAGCCTAGACAGGGTGGGAACAGATACGCAGTATTTT.

This clone was seen only once. This sequence joins TRBV4-1 and TRBJ1-1, with 9 bases lining up with TRBD1. V shed 4 bases and J 3 bases; nucleotides not matched to a gene: 9. CDR3 size: 16 residues. CDR1 and CDR2 from the germline V gene are MGHRA and YSYEKL. The CDR3 loop is CASSRGQGMPDTEAFF. The CDR3 DNA follows: TGCGCCAGCAGCCGGGGACAGGGAATGCCGGACACTGAAGCTTTCTTT.

The chain combines TRBV5-1 with TRBJ2-3; TRBD1 matches at 8 bases. The CDR3 is made up of 15 amino acids. After removal of 4 bases from V and 2 bases from J, the junction contained 6 bases not matched to a gene. Germline-derived CDR1 and CDR2 are SGHRS and YFSETQ. Here the CDR3 reads CASSDGQGHTDTQYF. The CDR3 DNA is TGCGCCAGCAGCGATGGACAGGGCCACACAGATACGCAGTATTTT.

This chain joins TRBV11-3 and TRBJ2-3, with 9 nucleotides matching TRBD2. V trimming: 5 bases; J trimming: 4 bases; junction bases outside the gene matches: 4. Germline V CDR1 and CDR2: SGHNT, YENEEA. The CDR3 covers 14 residues. Here the CDR3 reads CASSVGLASDTQYF. The CDR3 DNA follows: TGTGCCAGCAGCGTGGGACTAGCCTCAGATACGCAGTATTTT.

The rearrangement joins TRBV5-1 to TRBJ2-6; the D is unclear. The CDR3 runs 17 residues. Trimming pared 2 bases from V and 1 base from J, leaving 13 bases between. The germline CDR1 and CDR2 sequences are SGHRS and YFSETQ. The CDR3 spells CASSLDPTTSGANVLTF. As DNA, the CDR3 is TGCGCCAGCAGCTTAGACCCTACTACTTCTGGGGCCAACGTCCTGACTTTC.

The CDR3 nucleotides read TGTGCCAGCAGCCCCCGGGTGAACAATGAGCAGTTCTTC. It yields the protein CASSPRVNNEQFF. This chain links TRBV13 with TRBJ2-1, with no clear D. Trimming took off 5 bases at V and 5 bases at J, with 10 bases between the two ends. From germline, CDR1 is PRHDT and CDR2 FYEKMQ (reference sequence). This CDR3 is built from 13 residues.

This clone was found a few times. This rearrangement joins TRBV29-1 to TRBJ1-4; no definite D call. Germline V gives CDR1 SQVTM, CDR2 ANQGSEA. This CDR3 has 13 amino acids. V was cut by 3 bases and J by 8 bases, with 13 bases left in between. The CDR3 DNA sequence: TGCAGCGTTGATCGAGGGATGGGCGAAAAACTGTTTTTT. Translation: CSVDRGMGEKLFF.

The V and J genes are TRBV5-8 and TRBJ1-2; 8 positions agree with TRBD1. Trimming at V came to 4 bases and at J to 14 bases, leaving 10 bases not matched to a gene. The CDR3 covers 12 residues. The germline CDR1 and CDR2 sequences are SGHTS and YDEGEE. In DNA form, the CDR3 reads TGTGCCAGCAGCATTACTGACAGGGGTAGAACCTTC. Translated, it gives CASSITDRGRTF.

V and J are TRBV5-4 and TRBJ1-2, with a tentative D call TRBD1 (6 bases). The CDR3 spans 13 residues. CDR1 is SGHNT and CDR2 is YYREEE in the germline V gene (reference sequence). V shed 0 bases and J shed 4 bases, with 7 bases lying between them. The CDR3 reads CASSLEGVYGYTF. The CDR3 DNA sequence: TGTGCCAGCAGCTTGGAGGGGGTCTATGGCTACACCTTC.

The chain employs TRBV5-1 and TRBJ2-7; 9 nucleotides align to TRBD2. Per germline, CDR1 SGHRS and CDR2 YFSETQ. Trimming took 0 bases from V and 2 from J; bases not matched to a gene: 3. The CDR3 totals 15 residues. The chain's CDR3 is CASSLGGRGTYEQYF. CDR3 DNA: TGCGCCAGCAGCTTGGGCGGGAGGGGCACCTACGAGCAGTACTTC.

This chain connects TRBV6-2 or TRBV6-3 to TRBJ2-7; possible D gene TRBD2, 5 bases. The germline CDR1 and CDR2 sequences are MNHEY and SVGEGT. The CDR3 loop spans 16 amino acids. Trimming took 4 bases from V and 0 from J, leaving 16 bases between them. This CDR3 is CASSSRVPGSSYEQYF. The CDR3 coding sequence is TGTGCCAGCAGTTCCCGCGTTCCGGGAAGCTCCTACGAGCAGTACTTC.

The genes are TRBV6-2 or TRBV6-3 and TRBJ1-4; 8 bases align to TRBD1. The CDR3 sequence is 12 residues long. The germline gives CDR1 MNHEY, CDR2 SVGEGT. Trimming took 2 bases from V and 12 from J; bases not matched to a gene: 2. The CDR3: CASSYATGELFF. As DNA, the CDR3 is TGTGCCAGCAGTTACGCGACAGGGGAACTGTTTTTT.

The rearrangement joins TRBV7-2 to TRBJ1-3; no clear D. V lost 5 bases and J 0 bases, leaving 8 bases between the germline ends. Per the germline V gene, CDR1 is SGHTA and CDR2 is FQGNSA. The CDR3 contains 14 residues. The CDR3 DNA reads as TGTGCCAGCAGCGTCTCGAGCTCTGGAAACACCATATATTTT. Translation gives CASSVSSSGNTIYF. The full variable domain, with the rest looked up from reference TRBV7-2 and TRBJ1-3, is GAGVSQSPSNKVTEKGKDVELRCDPISGHTALYWYRQSLGQGLEFLIYFQGNSAPDKSGLPSDRFSAERTGGSVSTLTIQRTQQEDSAVYLCASSVSSSGNTIYFGEGSWLTVV.

This chain uses TRBV6-2 or TRBV6-3 with TRBJ1-2; a weak D match, TRBD1 (6 bases). Deletions cut 4 bases from V and 4 bases from J, with 13 bases between. Germline CDR1 reads MNHEY; CDR2 reads SVGEGT. CDR3 length equals 14 residues. CDR3 residues: CASSSNREIYGYTF. CDR3 sequence (DNA): TGTGCCAGCAGTTCAAACAGGGAGATCTATGGCTACACCTTC.